This T cell receptor (beta chain) comes out of a study of CD8+CD57+ T cells in acquired aplastic anemia. For this clonotype: Mismatch with germline at one junction end may stem from a read error.

Per the germline V gene, CDR1 is LNHNV and CDR2 is YYDKDF (reference sequence). This CDR3 is built from 14 residues. Genomic DNA templated the TCR beta VDJ and CDR3 profiling. MiXCR, run by TCRdb on the reads, gives a single entry per CDR3 protein. There are 350,000 to 450,000 distinct CDR3 sequences in the sample; 65% to 75% occur only once, and 4% lies in the top ten. The TCR originated in a human donor in good health, serving as a control. The chain combines TRBV15 with TRBJ2-7; D unresolved. Sequencing input: sorted CD4+, CD8+, or CD8+CD57+ T cells (not recorded which) from PBMCs. CDR3 protein: CASSLASGVYTQYF. The CDR3 bases are TGTGCCAGCAGCTTAGCCTCGGGTGTCTACACGCAGTACTTC.